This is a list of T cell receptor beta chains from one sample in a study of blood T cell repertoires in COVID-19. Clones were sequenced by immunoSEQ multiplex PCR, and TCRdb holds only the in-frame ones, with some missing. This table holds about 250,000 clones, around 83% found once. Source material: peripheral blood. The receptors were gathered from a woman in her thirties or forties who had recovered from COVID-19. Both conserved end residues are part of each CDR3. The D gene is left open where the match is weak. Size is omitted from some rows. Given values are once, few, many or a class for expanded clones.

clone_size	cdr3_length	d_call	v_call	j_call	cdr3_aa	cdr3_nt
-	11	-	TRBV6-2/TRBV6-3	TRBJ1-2	CASSLSNGYTF	TGTGCCAGCAGTTTAAGCAACGGCTACACCTTC
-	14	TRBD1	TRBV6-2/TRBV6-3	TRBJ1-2	CASSYPGQADGYTF	TGTGCCAGCAGTTATCCCGGACAGGCAGATGGCTACACCTTC
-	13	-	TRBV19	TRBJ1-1	CASSRQVNTEAFF	TGTGCCAGTAGCAGACAGGTGAACACTGAAGCTTTCTTT
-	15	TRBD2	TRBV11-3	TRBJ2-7	CASSLGVNGRHEQYF	TGTGCCAGCAGCTTAGGGGTGAACGGGAGGCACGAGCAGTACTTC
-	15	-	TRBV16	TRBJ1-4	CASSPTGRGYEKLFF	TGTGCCAGCAGCCCTACCGGCAGAGGTTATGAAAAACTGTTTTTT
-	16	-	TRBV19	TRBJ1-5	CASSPLGGLSNQPQHF	TGTGCCAGTAGTCCCCTAGGAGGGTTGAGCAATCAGCCCCAGCATTTT
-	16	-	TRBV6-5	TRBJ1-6	CASSYSSHGEGAPLHF	TGTGCCAGCAGTTACTCATCCCACGGCGAAGGAGCACCCCTCCACTTT
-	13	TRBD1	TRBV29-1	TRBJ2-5	CSVAGTGGETQYF	TGCAGCGTGGCAGGGACAGGGGGAGAGACCCAGTACTTC
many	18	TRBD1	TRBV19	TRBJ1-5	CASSTEPQRTGGIQPQHF	TGTGCCAGTAGTACGGAACCGCAAAGGACAGGGGGCATTCAGCCCCAGCATTTT
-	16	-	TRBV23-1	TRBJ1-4	CASSQSWQRTTGKLFF	TGCGCCAGCAGTCAATCTTGGCAGCGAACGACAGGAAAACTGTTTTTT
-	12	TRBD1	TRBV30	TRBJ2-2	CAWSRGGRELFF	TGTGCCTGGAGTAGAGGGGGCCGGGAGCTGTTTTTT
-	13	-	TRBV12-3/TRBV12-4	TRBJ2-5	CASSKLALETQYF	TGTGCCAGCAGTAAACTAGCCTTGGAGACCCAGTACTTC
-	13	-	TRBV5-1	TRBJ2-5	CASSSGFEETQYF	TGCGCCAGCAGCTCCGGGTTTGAAGAGACCCAGTACTTC
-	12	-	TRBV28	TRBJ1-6	CASKGGNSPLHF	TGTGCCAGCAAAGGGGGTAATTCACCCCTCCACTTT
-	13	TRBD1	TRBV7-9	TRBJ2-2	CASSLGTVGELFF	TGTGCCAGCAGCCTCGGGACAGTCGGGGAGCTGTTTTTT
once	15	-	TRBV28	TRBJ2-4	CASSLVRQGKNIQYF	TGTGCCAGCAGTTTAGTGCGGCAGGGGAAAAACATTCAGTACTTC
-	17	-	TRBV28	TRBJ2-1	CASSLLLGGGRRNEQFF	TGTGCCAGCAGTTTATTGTTAGGGGGGGGCCGTCGGAATGAGCAGTTCTTC